This T cell receptor (beta chain) is from a study of T cell repertoires in cytomegalovirus infection. At the level of the study: Peptides in the study included HLA-C-restricted and HLA-B-restricted CMV epitopes.

Trimming left V 5 bases short and J 10 bases short, with 15 bases between. This CDR3 comprises 14 residues. MiXCR, applied by TCRdb to the reads, yields one record per CDR3 protein. Of about 920,000 distinct CDR3 sequences detected, approximately 31% appear once; the ten largest clones hold 10% to 15%. Notes on the study in general: Dominating the ex vivo response were TCR beta clonotypes that were CMV-specific and HLA-C-restricted. Carriers of CMV plus the relevant HLA were identified by cumulative public TCR beta family frequency.

This clonotype was detected many times. The target antigen is unknown. This chain connects TRBV12-3 or TRBV12-4 to TRBJ1-6; D call uncertain. This receptor was identified in a human donor in good health (CMV status not recorded). Some clones in this sample may be carry-over from other donors' samples. Sequencing was performed on cultured CD8+ T cells from PBMCs, taken from culture after CMV antigen stimulation. The CDR3 loop is CASSTAEKLSPLHF. CDR3 DNA: TGTGCCAGCAGTACCGCAGAAAAATTGTCACCCCTCCACTTT.